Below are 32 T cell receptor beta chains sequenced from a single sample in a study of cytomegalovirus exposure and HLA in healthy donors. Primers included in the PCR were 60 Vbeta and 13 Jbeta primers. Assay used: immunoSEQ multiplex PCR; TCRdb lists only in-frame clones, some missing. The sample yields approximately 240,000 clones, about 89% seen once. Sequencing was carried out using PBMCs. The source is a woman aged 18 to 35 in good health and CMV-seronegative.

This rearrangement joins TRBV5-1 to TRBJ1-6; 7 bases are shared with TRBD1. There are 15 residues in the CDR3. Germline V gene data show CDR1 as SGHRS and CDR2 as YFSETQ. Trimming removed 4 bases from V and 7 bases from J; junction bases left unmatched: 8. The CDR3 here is CASSIWDRGNSPLHF. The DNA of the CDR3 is TGCGCCAGCAGCATATGGGACAGAGGAAATTCACCCCTCCACTTT. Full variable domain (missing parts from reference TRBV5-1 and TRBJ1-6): KAGVTQTPRYLIKTRGQQVTLSCSPISGHRSVSWYQQTPGQGLQFLFEYFSETQRNKGNFPGRFSGRQFSNSRSEMNVSTLELGDSALYLCASSIWDRGNSPLHFGNGTRLTVT.

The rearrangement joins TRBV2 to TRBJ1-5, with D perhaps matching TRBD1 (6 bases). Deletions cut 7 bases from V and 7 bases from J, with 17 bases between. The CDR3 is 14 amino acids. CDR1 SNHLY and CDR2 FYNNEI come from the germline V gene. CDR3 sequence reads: CASTFRQAGQPQHF. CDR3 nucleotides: TGTGCCAGCACCTTTCGACAGGCAGGGCAGCCCCAGCATTTT. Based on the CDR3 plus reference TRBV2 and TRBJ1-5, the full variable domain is EPEVTQTPSHQVTQMGQEVILRCVPISNHLYFYWYRQILGQKVEFLVSFYNNEISEKSEIFDDQFSVERPDGSNFTLKIRSTKLEDSAMYFCASTFRQAGQPQHFGDGTRLSIL.

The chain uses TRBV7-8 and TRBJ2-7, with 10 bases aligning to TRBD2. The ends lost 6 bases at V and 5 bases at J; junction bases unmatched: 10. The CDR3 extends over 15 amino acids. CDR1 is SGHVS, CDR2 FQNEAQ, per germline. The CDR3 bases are TGTGCCAGCAGGGAACCCGGGACTAGCGTCCACGAGCAGTACTTC. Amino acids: CASREPGTSVHEQYF.

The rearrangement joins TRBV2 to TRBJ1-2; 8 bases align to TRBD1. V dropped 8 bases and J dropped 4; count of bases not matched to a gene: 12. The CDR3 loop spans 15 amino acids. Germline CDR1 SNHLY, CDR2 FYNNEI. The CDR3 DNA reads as TGTGCCAGCGAGGCAGGGGGCGCGACAATCTATGGCTACACCTTC. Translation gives CASEAGGATIYGYTF.

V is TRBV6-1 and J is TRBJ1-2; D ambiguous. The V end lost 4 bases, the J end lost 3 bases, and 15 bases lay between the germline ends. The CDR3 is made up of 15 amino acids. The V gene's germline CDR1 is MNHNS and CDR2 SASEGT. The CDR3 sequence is CASSVSFGSDYGYTF. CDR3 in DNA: TGTGCCAGCAGTGTTTCATTTGGCAGCGACTATGGCTACACCTTC.

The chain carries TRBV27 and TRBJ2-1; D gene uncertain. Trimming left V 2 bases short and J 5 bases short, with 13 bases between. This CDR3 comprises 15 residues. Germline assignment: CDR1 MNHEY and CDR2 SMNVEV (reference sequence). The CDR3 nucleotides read TGTGCCAGCAGTTTAGACCCTCTAGTCAACAATGAGCAGTTCTTC. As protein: CASSLDPLVNNEQFF.

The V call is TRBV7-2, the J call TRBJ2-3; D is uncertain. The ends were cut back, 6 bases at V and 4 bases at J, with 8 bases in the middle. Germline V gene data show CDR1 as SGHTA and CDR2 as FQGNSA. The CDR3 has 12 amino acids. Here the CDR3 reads CASSSRADTQYF. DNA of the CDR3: TGTGCCAGCAGTTCACGGGCAGATACGCAGTATTTT.

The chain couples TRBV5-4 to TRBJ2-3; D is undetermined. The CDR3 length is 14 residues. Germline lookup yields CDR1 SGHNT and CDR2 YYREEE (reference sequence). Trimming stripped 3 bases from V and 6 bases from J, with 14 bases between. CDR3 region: CASSSRKQTDTQYF. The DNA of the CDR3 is TGTGCCAGCAGCTCCCGGAAACAGACCGATACGCAGTATTTT.

The CDR3 nucleotides read TGTGCCAGCAGCGCCGCGGCGGAGTTTAACTATGGCTACACCTTC. This codes for CASSAAAEFNYGYTF. The V gene is TRBV9, the J gene TRBJ1-2; no reliable D call. Germline assignment: CDR1 SGDLS and CDR2 YYNGEE. Trimming shortened V by 3 bases and J by 1 base, and 13 bases separated the two germline ends. This CDR3 has 15 residues.

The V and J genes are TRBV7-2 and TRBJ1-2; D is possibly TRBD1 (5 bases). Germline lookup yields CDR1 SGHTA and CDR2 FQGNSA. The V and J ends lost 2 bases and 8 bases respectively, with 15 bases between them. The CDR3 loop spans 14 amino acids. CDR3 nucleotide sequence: TGTGCCAGCAGCTTAATCCCCCAGGGTTCCGGCTACACCTTC. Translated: CASSLIPQGSGYTF.

CDR3 DNA: TGCGCCAGCAGCTTGGTGGAGACTAATGAAAAACTGTTTTTT. Its translation: CASSLVETNEKLFF. V and J are TRBV5-1 and TRBJ1-4, with D unresolved. V was shortened by 0 bases and J by 2 bases, with 5 bases between the two germline ends. Germline V gene lookup returns CDR1 SGHRS and CDR2 YFSETQ. The CDR3 extends over 14 amino acids. The entire variable domain, with the rest obtained from reference TRBV5-1 and TRBJ1-4, is as follows: KAGVTQTPRYLIKTRGQQVTLSCSPISGHRSVSWYQQTPGQGLQFLFEYFSETQRNKGNFPGRFSGRQFSNSRSEMNVSTLELGDSALYLCASSLVETNEKLFFGSGTQLSVL.

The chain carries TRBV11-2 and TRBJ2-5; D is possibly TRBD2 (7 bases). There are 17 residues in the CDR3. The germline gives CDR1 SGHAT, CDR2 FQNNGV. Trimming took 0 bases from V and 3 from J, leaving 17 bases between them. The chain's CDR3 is CASSLDAAGEGEETQYF. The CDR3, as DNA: TGTGCCAGCAGCTTAGATGCCGCAGGGGAGGGTGAAGAGACCCAGTACTTC.

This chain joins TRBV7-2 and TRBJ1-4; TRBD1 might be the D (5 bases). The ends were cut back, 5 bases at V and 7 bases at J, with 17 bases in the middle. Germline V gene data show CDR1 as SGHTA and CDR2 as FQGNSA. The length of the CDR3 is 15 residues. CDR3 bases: TGTGCCAGCAGCCCCGGGGGGGTGTTGCGTGAAAAACTGTTTTTT. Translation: CASSPGGVLREKLFF. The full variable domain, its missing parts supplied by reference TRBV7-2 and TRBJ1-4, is GAGVSQSPSNKVTEKGKDVELRCDPISGHTALYWYRQSLGQGLEFLIYFQGNSAPDKSGLPSDRFSAERTGGSVSTLTIQRTQQEDSAVYLCASSPGGVLREKLFFGSGTQLSVL.

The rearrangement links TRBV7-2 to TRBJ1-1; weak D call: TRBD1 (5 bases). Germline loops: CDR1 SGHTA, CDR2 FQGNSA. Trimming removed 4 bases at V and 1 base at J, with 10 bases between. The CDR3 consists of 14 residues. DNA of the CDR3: TGTGCCAGCAGCTCCGGACATCCGAACACTGAAGCTTTCTTT. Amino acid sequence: CASSSGHPNTEAFF.

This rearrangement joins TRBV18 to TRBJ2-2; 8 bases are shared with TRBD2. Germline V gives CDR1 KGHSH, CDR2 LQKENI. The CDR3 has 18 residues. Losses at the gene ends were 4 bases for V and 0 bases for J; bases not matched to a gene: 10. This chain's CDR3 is CASSLENAGGSNTGELFF. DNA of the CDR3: TGTGCCAGCTCACTCGAGAACGCGGGGGGCTCGAACACCGGGGAGCTGTTTTTT.

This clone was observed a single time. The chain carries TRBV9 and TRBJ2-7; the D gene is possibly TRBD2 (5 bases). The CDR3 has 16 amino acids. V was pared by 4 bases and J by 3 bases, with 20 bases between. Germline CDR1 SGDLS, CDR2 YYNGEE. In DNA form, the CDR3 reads TGTGCCAGCAGCTACGATTTAGCGCAGGAGATCTACGAGCAGTACTTC. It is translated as CASSYDLAQEIYEQYF.

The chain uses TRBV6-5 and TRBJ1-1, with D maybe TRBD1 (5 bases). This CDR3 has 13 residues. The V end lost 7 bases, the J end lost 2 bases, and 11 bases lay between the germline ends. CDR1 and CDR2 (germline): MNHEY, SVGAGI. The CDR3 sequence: CASTAGPNTEAFF. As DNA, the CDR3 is TGTGCCAGCACGGCAGGGCCTAACACTGAAGCTTTCTTT.

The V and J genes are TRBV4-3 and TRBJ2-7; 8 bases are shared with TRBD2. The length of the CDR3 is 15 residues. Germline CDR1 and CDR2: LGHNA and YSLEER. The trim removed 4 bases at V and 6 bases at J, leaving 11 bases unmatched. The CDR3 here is CASSRLTAGDGEQYF. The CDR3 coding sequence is TGCGCCAGCAGCCGACTGACAGCGGGGGACGGCGAGCAGTACTTC.

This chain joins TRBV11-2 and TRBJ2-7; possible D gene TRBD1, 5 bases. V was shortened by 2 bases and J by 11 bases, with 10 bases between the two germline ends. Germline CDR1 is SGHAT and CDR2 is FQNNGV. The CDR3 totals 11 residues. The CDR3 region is CASSLLSGKYF. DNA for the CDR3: TGTGCCAGCAGCTTATTGTCAGGGAAGTACTTC.

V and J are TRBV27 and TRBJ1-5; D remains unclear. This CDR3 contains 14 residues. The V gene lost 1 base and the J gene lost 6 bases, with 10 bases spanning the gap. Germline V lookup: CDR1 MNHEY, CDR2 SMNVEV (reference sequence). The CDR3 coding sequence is TGTGCCAGCAGTTTATTGGGTAGAGGTCAGCCCCAGCATTTT. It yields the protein CASSLLGRGQPQHF.

DNA of the CDR3: TGTGCCAGCAGCTTGAGGCGGGGGGGACCCTACAATGAGCAGTTCTTC. This sequence encodes CASSLRRGGPYNEQFF. The chain combines TRBV7-2 with TRBJ2-1, with TRBD2 matching over 9 bases. V shed 3 bases and J 2 bases; nucleotides not matched to a gene: 5. The CDR3 has 16 amino acids. Germline V lookup: CDR1 SGHTA, CDR2 FQGNSA.

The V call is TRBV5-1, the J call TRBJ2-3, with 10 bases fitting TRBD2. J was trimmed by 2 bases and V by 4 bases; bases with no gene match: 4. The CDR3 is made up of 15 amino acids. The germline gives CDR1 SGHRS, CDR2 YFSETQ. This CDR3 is CASSPGLAITDTQYF. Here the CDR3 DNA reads TGCGCCAGCAGCCCGGGACTAGCGATCACAGATACGCAGTATTTT.

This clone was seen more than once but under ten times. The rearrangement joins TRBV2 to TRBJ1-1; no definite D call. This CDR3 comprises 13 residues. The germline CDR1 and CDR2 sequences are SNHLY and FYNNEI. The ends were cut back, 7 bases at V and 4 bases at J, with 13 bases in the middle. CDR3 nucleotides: TGTGCCAGCATGTCGGAACGCGGCACTGAAGCTTTCTTT. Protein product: CASMSERGTEAFF.

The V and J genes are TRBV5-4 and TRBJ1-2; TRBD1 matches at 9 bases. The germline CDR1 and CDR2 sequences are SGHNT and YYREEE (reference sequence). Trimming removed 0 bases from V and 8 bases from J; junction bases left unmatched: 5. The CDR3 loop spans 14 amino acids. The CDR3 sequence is CASSLDPGQGGYTF. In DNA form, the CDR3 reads TGTGCCAGCAGCTTGGACCCGGGACAGGGCGGCTACACCTTC. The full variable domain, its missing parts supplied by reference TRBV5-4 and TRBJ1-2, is ETGVTQSPTHLIKTRGQQVTLRCSSQSGHNTVSWYQQALGQGPQFIFQYYREEENGRGNFPPRFSGLQFPNYSSELNVNALELDDSALYLCASSLDPGQGGYTFGSGTRLTVV.

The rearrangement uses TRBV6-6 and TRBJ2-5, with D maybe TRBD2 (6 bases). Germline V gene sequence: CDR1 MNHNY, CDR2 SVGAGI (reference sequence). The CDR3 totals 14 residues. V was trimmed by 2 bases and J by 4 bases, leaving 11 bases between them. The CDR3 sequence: CASSYVGGIETQYF. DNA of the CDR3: TGTGCCAGCAGTTACGTGGGGGGAATAGAGACCCAGTACTTC.

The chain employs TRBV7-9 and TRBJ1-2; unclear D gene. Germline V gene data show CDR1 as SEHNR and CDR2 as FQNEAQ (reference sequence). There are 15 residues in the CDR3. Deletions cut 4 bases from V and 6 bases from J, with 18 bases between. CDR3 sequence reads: CASSSKLLRVDGYTF. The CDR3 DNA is TGTGCCAGCAGCTCGAAGCTCCTCCGGGTAGATGGCTACACCTTC.

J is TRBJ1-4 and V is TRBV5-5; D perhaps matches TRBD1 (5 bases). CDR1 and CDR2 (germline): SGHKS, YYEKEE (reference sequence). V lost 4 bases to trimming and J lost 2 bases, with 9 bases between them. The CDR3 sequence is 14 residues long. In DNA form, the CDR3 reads TGTGCCAGCAGCCTAGGGGTGACTAATGAAAAACTGTTTTTT. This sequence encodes CASSLGVTNEKLFF.

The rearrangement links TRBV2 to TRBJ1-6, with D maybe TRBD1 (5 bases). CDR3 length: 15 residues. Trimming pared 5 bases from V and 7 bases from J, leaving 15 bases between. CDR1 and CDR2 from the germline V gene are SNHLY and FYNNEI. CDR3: CASSLDSSINSPLHF. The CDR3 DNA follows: TGTGCCAGCAGTCTCGACAGTTCTATAAATTCACCCCTCCACTTT.

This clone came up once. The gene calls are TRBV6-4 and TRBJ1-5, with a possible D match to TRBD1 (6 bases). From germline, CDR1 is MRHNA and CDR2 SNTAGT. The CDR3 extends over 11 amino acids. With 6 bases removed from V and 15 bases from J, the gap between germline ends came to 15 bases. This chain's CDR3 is CASRTYRVWHF. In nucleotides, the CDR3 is TGTGCCAGCAGGACATACAGGGTCTGGCATTTT.

The CDR3 DNA reads as TGTGCCAGCAGCTTAGAGTATCGGCTAGCGGGGGTCACCGGGGAGCTGTTTTTT. Translated: CASSLEYRLAGVTGELFF. The V call is TRBV7-9, the J call TRBJ2-2; 10 bases map to TRBD2. With V trimmed by 1 base and J by 4 bases, 9 bases remained unmatched. This CDR3 contains 18 residues. Germline V gene data show CDR1 as SEHNR and CDR2 as FQNEAQ (reference sequence).

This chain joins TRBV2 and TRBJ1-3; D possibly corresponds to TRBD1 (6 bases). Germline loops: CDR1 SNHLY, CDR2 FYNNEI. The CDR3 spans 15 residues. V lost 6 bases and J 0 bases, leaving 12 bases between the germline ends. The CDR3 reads CASRPEQGSGNTIYF. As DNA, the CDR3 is TGTGCCAGCAGGCCGGAACAGGGCTCTGGAAACACCATATATTTT.

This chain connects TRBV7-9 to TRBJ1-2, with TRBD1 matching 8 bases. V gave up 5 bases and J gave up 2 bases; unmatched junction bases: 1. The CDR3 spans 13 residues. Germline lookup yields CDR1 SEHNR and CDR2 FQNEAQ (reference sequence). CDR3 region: CASSRQGNYGYTF. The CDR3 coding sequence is TGTGCCAGCAGCCGACAGGGGAACTATGGCTACACCTTC.